This T cell receptor (beta chain) derives from a study of shared clonotypes between healthy human individuals. Looking at the study overall: The study drew on a couple of women and three men aged 18 to 49 as donors. Overall study findings and caveats: With few donors, the genetic and exposure-history diversity represented was limited.

A deep-level run was used for the assay. Profiling relied on immunoSEQ multiplex PCR, and the TCRdb table lists in-frame clones only, not all of them. The sample lists some 480,000 clones; around 80% were seen once. J lost 0 bases, V lost 1 base, and 0 bases had no gene match. The CDR3 has 16 residues. Per germline, CDR1 LNHDA and CDR2 SQIVND (reference sequence). In its sample, this clone was seen once. Its specificity is not known. This clonotype originated in a middle-aged woman in good health. Some clones in this sample may be carry-over from other donors' samples. The sequenced sample was PBMCs. The chain has TRBV19 and TRBJ2-1, with 10 positions matching TRBD2. CDR3 sequence: CASSIASGSSYNEQFF. CDR3 sequence (DNA): TGTGCCAGTAGTATAGCTAGCGGGAGCTCCTACAATGAGCAGTTCTTC.